Each of the 3 T cell receptor beta chains below was sequenced from the same sample in a study of CD8 T cells in Susac syndrome. It was with random hexamers that roughly 0.45 to 1 ug RNA was reverse transcribed. TCRdb called the immunoSEQ multiplex PCR reads again in MiXCR, with one record for every CDR3 protein. The data hold approximately 220,000 distinct CDR3 sequences, with 92% observed a single time. Sequenced material: CD8+ T cells from PBMCs. The source of these receptors is a human donor with multiple sclerosis.

The chain is built from TRBV7-2 and TRBJ1-2; D is unclear. The CDR3 has 14 amino acids. Germline values: CDR1 SGHTA, CDR2 FQGNSA. V shed 3 bases and J shed 4 bases, with 12 bases lying between them. For the CDR3, the DNA is TGTGCCAGCAGCTTGGTAACAGCTCTCTATGGCTACACCTTC. It is translated as CASSLVTALYGYTF.

The chain links TRBV21-1 to TRBJ1-5. TRBV21-1 is a listed pseudogene. The CDR3 runs 16 residues. The CDR3 loop reads CASSKSESTGDQPQHF. The CDR3 nucleotides read TGTGCCAGCAGCAAATCCGAGTCAACTGGGGATCAGCCCCAGCATTTT.

This chain joins TRBV25-1 and TRBJ1-5, with D perhaps TRBD1 (5 bases). The germline gives CDR1 MGHDK, CDR2 SYGVNS. The CDR3 has 14 amino acids. V lost 2 bases to trimming and J lost 4 bases, with 9 bases between them. CDR3 amino acids: CASSEQGENQPQHF. CDR3 DNA sequence: TGTGCCAGCAGTGAACAGGGCGAGAATCAGCCCCAGCATTTT.